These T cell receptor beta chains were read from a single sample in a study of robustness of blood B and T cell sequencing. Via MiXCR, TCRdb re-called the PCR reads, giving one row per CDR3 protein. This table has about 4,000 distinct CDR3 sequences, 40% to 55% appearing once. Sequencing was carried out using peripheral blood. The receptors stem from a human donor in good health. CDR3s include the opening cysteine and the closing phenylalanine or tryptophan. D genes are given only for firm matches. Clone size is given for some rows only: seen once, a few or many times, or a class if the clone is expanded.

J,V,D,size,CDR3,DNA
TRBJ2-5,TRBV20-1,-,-,CSAVLETQYF,TGCAGTGCGGTTCTTGAGACCCAGTACTTC
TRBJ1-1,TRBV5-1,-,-,CASQGGTEAFF,TGCGCCAGCCAAGGTGGGACTGAAGCTTTCTTT
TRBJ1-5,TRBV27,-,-,CASRRGGTGNQPQHF,TGTGCCAGCAGGAGGGGGGGTACGGGCAATCAGCCCCAGCATTTT
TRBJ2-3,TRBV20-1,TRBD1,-,CSAISLGTGSTDTQYF,TGCAGTGCTATTTCCCTAGGGACAGGGTCCACAGATACGCAGTATTTT
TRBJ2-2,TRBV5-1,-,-,CASSSTPGLGAGELFF,TGCGCCAGCAGCTCAACCCCGGGCCTCGGGGCCGGGGAGCTGTTTTTT
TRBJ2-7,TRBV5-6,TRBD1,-,CASSTTGQGSEQYF,TGTGCCAGCAGCACAACAGGACAGGGTTCCGAGCAGTACTTC
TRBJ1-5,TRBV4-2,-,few,CASSQDRTWGGNQPQHF,TGTGCCAGCAGCCAAGATAGGACTTGGGGGGGCAATCAGCCCCAGCATTTT
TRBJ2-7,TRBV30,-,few,CAWSRYGPYEQYF,TGTGCCTGGAGTCGATACGGTCCCTACGAGCAGTACTTC
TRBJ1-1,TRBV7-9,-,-,CASSSSSEAFF,TGTGCCAGCAGCTCTAGCTCTGAAGCTTTCTTT
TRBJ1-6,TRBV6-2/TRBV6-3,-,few,CASSYSNNNSPLHF,TGTGCCAGCAGTTACTCGAACAACAATTCACCCCTCCACTTT
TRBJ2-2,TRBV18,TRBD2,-,CASSYGTSGTGELFF,TGTGCCAGCTCATACGGGACTAGCGGCACCGGGGAGCTGTTTTTT
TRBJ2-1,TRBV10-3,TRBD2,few,CAISESAGGLYNEQFF,TGTGCCATCAGTGAGTCGGCGGGGGGGCTCTACAATGAGCAGTTCTTC
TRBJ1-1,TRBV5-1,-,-,CASSLGPGLNTEAFF,TGCGCCAGCAGCTTGGGCCCAGGTCTGAACACTGAAGCTTTCTTT
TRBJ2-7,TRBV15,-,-,CATSGAGVSYEQYF,TGTGCCACCAGCGGAGCAGGGGTCTCCTACGAGCAGTACTTC
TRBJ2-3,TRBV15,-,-,CATSRDPPSSTDTQYF,TGTGCCACCAGCAGAGATCCCCCCTCTAGCACAGATACGCAGTATTTT
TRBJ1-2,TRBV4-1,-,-,CASSQDLGAEPTKANYGYTF,TGCGCCAGCAGCCAAGATCTAGGGGCCGAACCCACCAAAGCTAACTATGGCTACACCTTC
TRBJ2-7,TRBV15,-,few,CATSRELGWSYEQYF,TGTGCCACCAGCAGAGAATTAGGTTGGTCCTACGAGCAGTACTTC
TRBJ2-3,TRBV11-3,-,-,CASSMKDTDTQYF,TGTGCCAGCAGCATGAAGGACACAGATACGCAGTATTTT
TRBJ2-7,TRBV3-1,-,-,CASSQIRTSEQYF,TGTGCCAGCAGCCAAATTCGGACAAGCGAGCAGTACTTC
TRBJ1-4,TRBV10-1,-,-,CASIPGQSHPSNEKLFF,TGCGCCAGCATCCCCGGACAGTCTCATCCCTCGAATGAAAAACTGTTTTTT
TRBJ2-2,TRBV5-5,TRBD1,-,CASCQGAGMGELFF,TGTGCCAGCTGTCAGGGGGCTGGTATGGGGGAGCTGTTTTTT
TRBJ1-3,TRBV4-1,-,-,CATNRLNTIYF,TGCGCCACCAACAGGTTAAACACCATATATTTT
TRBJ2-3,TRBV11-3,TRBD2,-,CASSLPLRTSGASTDTQYF,TGTGCCAGCAGCTTACCTCTGAGGACTAGCGGAGCTAGCACAGATACGCAGTATTTT
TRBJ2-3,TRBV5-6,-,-,CASSLRTATHTSTDTQYF,TGTGCCAGCAGCTTGAGGACAGCTACCCATACTAGCACAGATACGCAGTATTTT
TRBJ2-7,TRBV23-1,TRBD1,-,CASSQGTGGYEQYF,TGCGCCAGCAGTCAGGGGACAGGGGGATACGAGCAGTACTTC
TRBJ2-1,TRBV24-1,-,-,CATSDPVNEQFF,TGTGCCACCAGTGATCCCGTCAATGAGCAGTTCTTC
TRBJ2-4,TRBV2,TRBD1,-,CASSIFPGQATYF,TGTGCCAGCAGTATTTTTCCGGGACAGGCTACTTACTTC
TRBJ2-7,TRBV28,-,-,CASSLTSREQYF,TGTGCCAGCAGTTTGACTAGTCGAGAGCAGTACTTC
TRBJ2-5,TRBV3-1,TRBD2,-,CASSRRGEETQYF,TGTGCCAGCAGCCGCCGGGGGGAAGAGACCCAGTACTTC
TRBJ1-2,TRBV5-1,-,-,CASSFAPGNANYGYTF,TGCGCCAGCAGCTTCGCGCCAGGAAACGCTAACTATGGCTACACCTTC
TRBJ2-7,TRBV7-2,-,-,CASSPEHLGEKRYEQYF,TGTGCCAGCAGCCCGGAGCATCTTGGGGAGAAGCGCTACGAGCAGTACTTC
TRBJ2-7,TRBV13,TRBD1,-,CASSLGGTGASEQYF,TGTGCCAGCAGCTTAGGCGGGACAGGGGCCAGCGAGCAGTACTTC
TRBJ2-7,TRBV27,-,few,CASWRAGLAYEQYF,TGTGCCAGCTGGAGGGCAGGGCTAGCCTACGAGCAGTACTTC
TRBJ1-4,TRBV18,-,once,CASSPTGGSLGEKLFF,TGTGCCAGCTCACCAACCGGGGGATCATTGGGTGAAAAACTGTTTTTT
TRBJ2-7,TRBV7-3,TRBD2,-,CASSIRGSGGMYEQYF,TGTGCCAGCAGCATACGAGGTAGCGGGGGGATGTACGAGCAGTACTTC
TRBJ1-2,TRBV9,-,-,CASRGGALGYTF,TGTGCCAGCAGAGGGGGGGCCCTTGGCTACACCTTC
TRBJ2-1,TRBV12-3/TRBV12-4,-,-,CASSPPASWWARSEQFF,TGTGCCAGCAGTCCCCCGGCTTCGTGGTGGGCAAGAAGCGAGCAGTTCTTC
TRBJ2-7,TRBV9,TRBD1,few,CASSAGTGEDEQYF,TGTGCCAGCAGCGCGGGGACAGGGGAGGACGAGCAGTACTTC
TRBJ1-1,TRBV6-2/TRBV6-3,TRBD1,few,CASSYQDRGGTEAFF,TGTGCCAGCAGTTACCAGGACAGGGGGGGGACTGAAGCTTTCTTT